Listed below are T cell receptor beta chains from one sample, sequenced in a study of shared clonotypes between healthy human individuals. Only in-frame clones appear in the TCRdb table, and some are missing; sequencing was by immunoSEQ multiplex PCR. The sample has 1.5 million to 2.5 million clones; about 95% are singletons. The source material was naive CD8+ T cells sorted from blood. All receptors come from a man aged 18-30 years in good health. CDR3s include the opening cysteine and the closing phenylalanine or tryptophan. The D gene is left open where the match is weak. Some rows mark clone size as missing; the rest say once, few, many or name a class of expanded clone.

clone size	D gene	V gene	J gene	CDR3 DNA	CDR3 protein
.	TRBD1	TRBV25-1	TRBJ1-1	TGTGCCAGCAGTGAATGGGGGACAGATGGCGACACTGCTGAAGCTTTCTTT	CASSEWGTDGDTAEAFF
.	.	TRBV28	TRBJ2-1	TGTGCCAGCAGTTCGGGGCACAATGAGCAGTTCTTC	CASSSGHNEQFF
.	.	TRBV6-5	TRBJ2-7	TGTGCCAGCAGTTACTCCCTAGCATCCTACGAGCAGTACTTC	CASSYSLASYEQYF
once	.	TRBV30	TRBJ2-7	TGTGCCTGGGCTTTAACAGGGTCTGGCGAGCAGTACTTC	CAWALTGSGEQYF
.	.	TRBV19	TRBJ2-7	TGTGCCAGTAGTGCCGGGGCCTCCTACGAGCAGTACTTC	CASSAGASYEQYF
.	TRBD1	TRBV27	TRBJ2-1	TGTGCCACCTGGGACAGATACAATGAGCAGTTCTTC	CATWDRYNEQFF
.	TRBD2	TRBV19	TRBJ2-7	TGTGCCAGTAGTACCGAACTAGCGGGAGGGCCCTACGAGCAGTACTTC	CASSTELAGGPYEQYF
once	.	TRBV25-1	TRBJ2-1	TGTGCCAGCAGTGAAAATAGTATCGAGCAGTTCTTC	CASSENSIEQFF
.	.	TRBV27	TRBJ2-1	TGTGCCAGCATACCTTCTGGACCTTACAATGAGCAGTTCTTC	CASIPSGPYNEQFF
once	.	TRBV10-2	TRBJ1-2	TGCGCCAGCAGTGAATTTCAGAACTATGGCTACACCTTC	CASSEFQNYGYTF
.	TRBD1	TRBV5-1	TRBJ1-2	TGCGCCAGCAGCTTGGGGCCAGGGGGTATGTACTATGGCTACACCTTC	CASSLGPGGMYYGYTF
.	.	TRBV14	TRBJ2-6	TGTGCCAGCAGCGTGCTAGGTCTGGGGTCTGGGGCCAACGTCCTGACTTTC	CASSVLGLGSGANVLTF
.	TRBD1	TRBV2	TRBJ2-7	TGTGCCAGCAGTGTCGACAGGGGCTACGAGCAGTACTTC	CASSVDRGYEQYF